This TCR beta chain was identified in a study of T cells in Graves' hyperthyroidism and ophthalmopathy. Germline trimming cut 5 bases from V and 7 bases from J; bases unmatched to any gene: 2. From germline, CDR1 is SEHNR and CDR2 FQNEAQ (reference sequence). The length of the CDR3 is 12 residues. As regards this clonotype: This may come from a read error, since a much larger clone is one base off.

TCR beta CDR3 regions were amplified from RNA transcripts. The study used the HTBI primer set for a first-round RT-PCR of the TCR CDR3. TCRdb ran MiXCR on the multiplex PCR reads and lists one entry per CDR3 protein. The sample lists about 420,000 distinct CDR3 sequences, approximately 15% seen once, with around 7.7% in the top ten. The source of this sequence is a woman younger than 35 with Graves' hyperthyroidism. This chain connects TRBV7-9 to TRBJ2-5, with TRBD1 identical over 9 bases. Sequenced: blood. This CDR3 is CASSRDRVTQYF. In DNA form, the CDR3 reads TGTGCCAGCAGCCGGGACAGGGTGACCCAGTACTTC.